Following are 26 T cell receptor beta chains from one sample sequenced in a study of low-dose radiotherapy and immunotherapy resistance in tumors (dated by TCRdb to the early 2020s). First-strand cDNA was synthesized using Superscript III and a set of TRAV- and TRBV-specific primers, so that both TCRalpha and TCRbeta chains were covered. TCRs were amplified with Phusion for 20 to 25 PCR cycles, with a constant-region primer paired with the adapter attached to the V primers. The public reads were run again by TCRdb, first through fastp at Q25 and then through MiXCR, and only productive beta chains were kept. Merged by CDR3 protein, the rows form single entries marked with the most common genes and DNA. Here the sample has about 7,900 distinct CDR3 sequences; approximately 61% occur a single time. The ten largest make up about 8.7% of the sample. These receptors all stem from a human donor with advanced metastatic prostate, ovarian, gallbladder or colorectal cancer (not recorded which). This table probably holds off-target reads from a library built for another chain.

The V gene is TRBV28, the J gene TRBJ1-5; no clear D. The length of the CDR3 is 15 residues. Per the germline V gene, CDR1 is MDHEN and CDR2 is SYDVKM. The V end was cut by 3 bases, the J end by 0 bases, with 9 bases between. The CDR3 protein is CASSLVSYSNQPQHF. The CDR3 coding sequence is TGTGCCAGCAGTTTGGTCAGCTATAGCAATCAGCCCCAGCATTTT.

The CDR3 here is CASTDSGRTGRSGNTIYF. Here the CDR3 DNA reads TGTGCCAGCACCGACTCGGGCCGGACAGGACGTTCTGGAAACACCATATATTTT. V usage is TRBV6-2 or TRBV6-3 and J usage is TRBJ1-3; 7 bases line up with TRBD1. Germline CDR1 reads MNHEY; CDR2 reads SVGEGT. V lost 7 bases to trimming and J lost 1 base; unmatched junction nucleotides: 16. This CDR3 region has 18 residues.

The chain recombines TRBV12-3 or TRBV12-4 with TRBJ2-7; D unclear. CDR3 length: 13 amino acids. Trimming took 3 bases from V and 6 from J, leaving 12 bases between them. The CDR3 is CASSLRVSGEQYF. The CDR3, as DNA: TGTGCCAGCAGTTTGCGAGTTTCTGGCGAGCAGTACTTC.

The V and J genes are TRBV7-8 and TRBJ2-5; D perhaps matches TRBD1 (6 bases). The CDR3 has 15 amino acids. Trimming took 1 base from V and 1 from J, leaving 10 bases between them. CDR1 and CDR2 (germline): SGHVS, FQNEAQ. CDR3 sequence: CASSLVGRGQETQYF. Here the CDR3 DNA reads TGTGCCAGCAGCTTAGTAGGCAGGGGCCAAGAGACCCAGTACTTC.

This clonotype came up once. The V gene is TRBV7-2, the J gene TRBJ2-2; weak D call: TRBD2 (6 bases). With 1 base removed from V and 5 bases from J, the gap between germline ends came to 17 bases. CDR3 length equals 17 residues. Germline V gives CDR1 SGHTA, CDR2 FQGNSA. The CDR3 reads CASSLVSSGDWTGELFF. CDR3 sequence (DNA): TGTGCCAGCAGCTTAGTCTCATCGGGAGACTGGACCGGGGAGCTGTTTTTT.

The chain couples TRBV11-2 to TRBJ2-1; 9 bases agree with TRBD2. The V gene's germline CDR1 is SGHAT and CDR2 FQNNGV. V dropped 4 bases and J dropped 4; count of bases not matched to a gene: 5. The CDR3 consists of 15 residues. This chain's CDR3 is CASSSSGRTYNEQFF. DNA of the CDR3: TGTGCCAGCAGCTCGAGCGGGAGGACATACAATGAGCAGTTCTTC.

The chain recombines TRBV20-1 with TRBJ2-1; 11 bases fit TRBD2. The CDR3 totals 15 residues. CDR1 and CDR2 (germline): DFQATT, SNEGSKA (reference sequence). Losses at the gene ends were 1 base for V and 10 bases for J; bases not matched to a gene: 9. The CDR3 region is CSARGVAGGLEEQFF. CDR3 coding DNA: TGCAGTGCTAGAGGGGTAGCGGGGGGGCTAGAAGAGCAGTTCTTC.

The J gene is TRBJ1-1, the V gene TRBV19, with D hard to call. Per the germline V gene, CDR1 is LNHDA and CDR2 is SQIVND (reference sequence). V was trimmed by 6 bases and J by 8 bases, leaving 13 bases between them. CDR3 size: 12 residues. The CDR3 reads CASSPPAVEAFF. The DNA for the CDR3 is TGTGCCAGTAGCCCACCCGCAGTGGAAGCTTTCTTT.

V and J are TRBV6-2 or TRBV6-3 and TRBJ1-4; D unresolved. This CDR3 has 13 residues. The germline CDR1 and CDR2 sequences are MNHEY and SVGEGT. V lost 6 bases and J lost 12, with 17 bases in between. The CDR3 region has the DNA TGTGCCAGCAGCGCCCCGGCAGCTGAGGAACTGTTTTTT. As protein: CASSAPAAEELFF.

Worth noting for this clonotype: At one of its ends the junction is not consistent with the germline gene, which may arise from a read error. The chain links TRBV6-8 to TRBJ1-2; tentative D call: TRBD1 (6 bases). CDR1 is MNHGY and CDR2 is SAAAGT in the germline V gene. The CDR3 has 13 amino acids. This CDR3 reads CASSYQGNYGYTF. The DNA for the CDR3 is TGTGCCAGCAGTTACCAGGGGAACTATGGATACACCTTC.

There are a few counts of this clonotype. J is TRBJ1-5 and V is TRBV6-4, with D perhaps TRBD1 (6 bases). Germline CDR1 is MRHNA and CDR2 is SNTAGT. The CDR3 is 13 residues long. The V end lost 3 bases, the J end lost 7 bases, and 10 bases lay between the germline ends. In nucleotides, the CDR3 is TGTGCCAGCAGTGAACAGGGCGGGCAGCCCCAGCATTTT. Amino acids: CASSEQGGQPQHF.

The V and J genes are TRBV25-1 and TRBJ1-2; D ambiguous. The CDR3 contains 12 residues. The V end lost 1 base, the J end lost 5 bases, and 5 bases lay between the germline ends. Germline-derived CDR1 and CDR2 are MGHDK and SYGVNS. The CDR3 loop is CASSESRYGYTF. The CDR3 region has the DNA TGTGCCAGCAGTGAATCGCGGTATGGCTACACCTTC.

This rearrangement joins TRBV4-3 to TRBJ2-7, with TRBD1 matching over 10 bases. Germline V lookup: CDR1 LGHNA, CDR2 YSLEER. V shed 2 bases and J 5 bases; nucleotides not matched to a gene: 3. The CDR3 has 14 residues. The CDR3 DNA reads TGCGCCAGCAGCCAAATGACAGGGGGCGACGAGCAGTACTTC. It specifies CASSQMTGGDEQYF.

The rearrangement uses TRBV20-1 and TRBJ2-7, with 9 bases lining up with TRBD1. The V and J ends lost 6 bases and 4 bases, in that order; junction bases with no gene match: 13. The CDR3 is 15 residues long. Germline-derived CDR1 and CDR2 are DFQATT and SNEGSKA (reference sequence). Here the CDR3 reads CSAPGSGTGSYEQYF. DNA of the CDR3: TGCAGTGCACCGGGAAGCGGGACAGGGAGTTACGAGCAGTACTTC.

This sequence joins TRBV11-2 and TRBJ2-5; D remains ambiguous. The V gene's germline CDR1 is SGHAT and CDR2 FQNNGV. The length of the CDR3 is 13 residues. Between the trimmed V and J ends, which lost 2 bases and 5 bases, there was a span of 9 bases. CDR3 DNA: TGTGCCAGCAGCTTAAGTCTTCGGGAGACCCAGTACTTC. It specifies CASSLSLRETQYF.

Relative to its sample, this clonotype is medium-sized. V is TRBV28 and J is TRBJ2-2; weak D call: TRBD2 (5 bases). Trimming removed 6 bases at V and 5 bases at J, with 13 bases between. This CDR3 contains 14 residues. CDR1 and CDR2 from the germline V gene are MDHEN and SYDVKM. This CDR3 reads CASRSSPSTGELFF. In DNA, the CDR3 is TGTGCCAGCAGGTCTAGCCCGTCAACCGGGGAGCTGTTTTTT.

The chain recombines TRBV27 with TRBJ2-7; 7 bases map to TRBD2. V was pared by 2 bases and J by 0 bases, with 10 bases of the junction left unmatched. Looked up from germline, CDR1 is MNHEY and CDR2 is SMNVEV (reference sequence). The length of the CDR3 is 17 residues. CDR3 residues: CASSLAGWRGSSYEQYF. DNA of the CDR3: TGTGCCAGCAGTTTAGCCGGGTGGCGGGGGAGCTCCTACGAGCAGTACTTC.

CDR3 protein: CASSPGYEQYF. CDR3 in DNA: TGTGCCAGCTCACCGGGCTACGAGCAGTACTTC. This sequence joins TRBV18 and TRBJ2-7, with D unclear. The CDR3 consists of 11 residues. The germline gives CDR1 KGHSH, CDR2 LQKENI. Trimming stripped 3 bases from V and 3 bases from J, with 3 bases between.

The chain joins TRBV7-2 to TRBJ2-7; 8 nucleotides agree with TRBD1. With V trimmed by 1 base and J by 5 bases, 7 bases remained unmatched. This CDR3 has 15 amino acids. Germline V gene sequence: CDR1 SGHTA, CDR2 FQGNSA. This CDR3 reads CASSLGGDRRNEQYF. The CDR3 region has the DNA TGTGCCAGCAGCTTAGGGGGGGACAGGAGGAACGAGCAGTACTTC.

This clonotype was counted only a few times. The J gene is TRBJ2-3, the V gene TRBV2; TRBD2 aligns across 10 bases. With 7 bases clipped from V and 0 bases from J, the junction kept 10 bases outside the gene matches. CDR3 length: 17 residues. Germline V CDR1 and CDR2: SNHLY, FYNNEI. CDR3 coding DNA: TGTGCCAGCATGGCTAGCGGGGGCCGCGTGAGCACAGATACGCAGTATTTT. The encoded protein is CASMASGGRVSTDTQYF.

This rearrangement joins TRBV27 to TRBJ2-1; D might be TRBD1 (6 bases). The ends were cut back, 0 bases at V and 10 bases at J, with 16 bases in the middle. The CDR3 runs 15 residues. Germline CDR1 reads MNHEY; CDR2 reads SMNVEV (reference sequence). The CDR3 protein is CASSLSVQGTKEQFF. CDR3 DNA: TGTGCCAGCAGTTTATCGGTACAGGGCACAAAGGAGCAGTTCTTC.

The chain combines TRBV27 with TRBJ2-1; 8 bases align to TRBD2. The CDR3 extends over 11 amino acids. Trimming at V came to 10 bases and at J to 9 bases, leaving 5 bases not matched to a gene. Germline assignment: CDR1 MNHEY and CDR2 SMNVEV (reference sequence). The CDR3 sequence: CATRLAGEQFF. The CDR3, as DNA: TGTGCCACCAGGCTAGCGGGTGAGCAGTTCTTC.

The V and J genes are TRBV28 and TRBJ2-5, with TRBD2 identical over 12 bases. The trim removed 8 bases at V and 3 bases at J, leaving 10 bases unmatched. The CDR3 runs 16 residues. Germline values: CDR1 MDHEN, CDR2 SYDVKM. CDR3 loop: CASLPLGLAGKETQYF. In DNA, the CDR3 is TGTGCCAGCCTACCACTCGGACTAGCGGGAAAAGAGACCCAGTACTTC.

V usage is TRBV28 and J usage is TRBJ1-5; the D is unclear. V was clipped by 4 bases and J by 2 bases, with 6 bases between them. The CDR3 sequence is 13 residues long. CDR1 and CDR2 (germline): MDHEN, SYDVKM. The CDR3 DNA sequence: TGTGCCAGCAGTTGGGATGGCAATCAGCCCCAGCATTTT. Its protein is CASSWDGNQPQHF.

This chain links TRBV29-1 with TRBJ2-2, with TRBD2 matching 10 bases. The V gene end was trimmed by 2 bases and the J gene end by 5 bases; junction bases not matched to a gene: 14. This CDR3 spans 18 amino acids. Looked up from germline, CDR1 is SQVTM and CDR2 is ANQGSEA. The CDR3 sequence is CSVEFPAGGPSGTGELFF. CDR3 DNA: TGCAGCGTTGAATTTCCAGCGGGAGGGCCTTCCGGGACCGGGGAGCTGTTTTTT.

The chain has TRBV28 and TRBJ1-2, with a possible D match to TRBD1 (6 bases). The CDR3 runs to 13 residues. The V gene lost 5 bases and the J gene lost 4 bases, with 11 bases spanning the gap. Germline V lookup: CDR1 MDHEN, CDR2 SYDVKM. The CDR3 DNA follows: TGTGCCAGCAGTCCTGACAGGACCTATGGCTACACCTTC. Translating gives CASSPDRTYGYTF.